These 19 T cell receptor beta chains originate from one sample sequenced in a study of molecular identifiers for immune sequencing clone quantification. MiXCR was run by TCRdb on the PCR reads, yielding one entry per CDR3 protein. Among roughly 630,000 distinct CDR3 sequences listed, about 25% were seen once. Input material: naive CD8+ T cells from blood, with Jurkat cell RNA spiked in. Subset given: FACS-sorted CD8+CD4-CCR7+CD45RA+ naive T cells. The receptors stem from a human donor in good health. Some libraries in this study had Jurkat cell RNA spiked in.

This clonotype was counted ten times or more. The chain links TRBV19 to TRBJ1-1; the D is unclear. The germline gives CDR1 LNHDA, CDR2 SQIVND (reference sequence). The CDR3 consists of 13 residues. V was trimmed by 3 bases and J by 0 bases, leaving 5 bases between them. CDR3 residues: CASSIILNTEAFF. The CDR3 coding sequence is TGTGCCAGTAGTATCATCTTGAACACTGAAGCTTTCTTT.

Regarding this clonotype: A much larger clone lies one base from this, so it may be a read error. J is TRBJ2-3 and V is TRBV30; D unclear. This CDR3 comprises 12 residues. The V gene's germline CDR1 is GTSNPN and CDR2 SVGIG (reference sequence). The CDR3 DNA is TGTGCCCGGAGTGTATCCCGTGATACGCAGTATTTT. This codes for CARSVSRDTQYF.

The chain uses TRBV7-9 and TRBJ2-2; TRBD1 aligns across 7 bases. The trim removed 4 bases at V and 1 base at J, leaving 18 bases unmatched. This CDR3 spans 20 amino acids. The germline CDR1 and CDR2 sequences are SEHNR and FQNEAQ (reference sequence). CDR3 bases: TGTGCCAGCAGCTCCCGAACAAATTCAATCGACAGGGAGAACACCGGGGAGCTGTTTTTT. Its protein product is CASSSRTNSIDRENTGELFF. Variable domain in full (rest from reference TRBV7-9 and TRBJ2-2): DTGVSQNPRHKITKRGQNVTFRCDPISEHNRLYWYRQTLGQGPEFLTYFQNEAQLEKSRLLSDRFSAERPKGSFSTLEIQRTEQGDSAMYLCASSSRTNSIDRENTGELFFGEGSRLTVL.

The V call is TRBV9, the J call TRBJ1-2, with TRBD1 matching over 7 bases. In germline, CDR1 is SGDLS, CDR2 YYNGEE. The CDR3 totals 14 residues. V trimming: 9 bases; J trimming: 7 bases; junction bases outside the gene matches: 15. This CDR3 is CANTPWDSAVGYTF. CDR3 sequence (DNA): TGTGCCAACACCCCCTGGGACAGTGCGGTTGGCTACACCTTC.

This clonotype was observed a handful of times. The chain uses TRBV4-1 and TRBJ1-2; D perhaps matches TRBD1 (5 bases). Looked up from germline, CDR1 is MGHRA and CDR2 is YSYEKL. The CDR3 runs 14 residues. Trimming stripped 2 bases from V and 1 base from J, with 8 bases between. In nucleotides, the CDR3 is TGCGCCAGCAGCCAAAGTGGACATAACTATGGCTACACCTTC. Translating gives CASSQSGHNYGYTF.

In its sample, this clonotype was seen many times. The rearrangement joins TRBV29-1 to TRBJ2-7; possibly TRBD1 for D (6 bases). CDR3 size: 12 residues. CDR1 and CDR2 (germline): SQVTM, ANQGSEA. With 1 base removed from V and 4 bases from J, the gap between germline ends came to 8 bases. CDR3 residues: CSVEAGTYEQYF. CDR3 bases: TGCAGCGTTGAAGCAGGGACATACGAGCAGTACTTC.

The gene calls are TRBV15 and TRBJ2-1; D ambiguous. The ends were cut back, 0 bases at V and 9 bases at J, with 24 bases in the middle. CDR3 size: 18 residues. Germline CDR1 LNHNV, CDR2 YYDKDF (reference sequence). DNA for the CDR3: TGTGCCACCAGCAGAGATCGTCGTGCGAGCCCCTCCCTTGGTGAGCAGTTCTTC. This sequence encodes CATSRDRRASPSLGEQFF.

Comments on this clonotype: A much larger clonotype is one base distant, so this may be a read error. The V gene is TRBV29-1, the J gene TRBJ2-5; D gene ambiguous. Germline loops: CDR1 SQVTM, CDR2 ANQGSEA. This CDR3 spans 17 amino acids. V was cut by 5 bases and J by 4 bases, with 26 bases left in between. CDR3: CSVYMASTIVLAETQYF. The CDR3 DNA sequence: TGCAGCGTTTATATGGCCTCGACGATAGTGTTGGCAGAGACCCAGTACTTC.

This rearrangement joins TRBV29-1 to TRBJ1-2; D possibly corresponds to TRBD1 (6 bases). CDR1 and CDR2 from the germline V gene are SQVTM and ANQGSEA. The CDR3 is 17 residues long. V was shortened by 1 base and J by 0 bases, with 18 bases between the two germline ends. The CDR3 spells CSVEGDPATGANYGYTF. The CDR3 DNA reads TGCAGCGTTGAAGGGGATCCCGCGACAGGAGCTAACTATGGCTACACCTTC. The entire variable domain, with the rest obtained from reference TRBV29-1 and TRBJ1-2, is as follows: SAVISQKPSRDICQRGTSLTIQCQVDSQVTMMFWYRQQPGQSLTLIATANQGSEATYESGFVIDKFPISRPNLTFSTLTVSNMSPEDSSIYLCSVEGDPATGANYGYTFGSGTRLTVV.

This clonotype was seen repeatedly, ten times or more. The chain employs TRBV10-1 and TRBJ2-5, with a possible D match to TRBD1 (6 bases). V was pared by 4 bases and J by 1 base, with 13 bases between. The CDR3 is 15 residues long. Germline V gene lookup returns CDR1 WNHNN and CDR2 SYGVQD (reference sequence). The CDR3 DNA is TGCGCCAGCAGTGGACAGGCCGGGATCCAAGAGACCCAGTACTTC. This codes for CASSGQAGIQETQYF.

In its sample, this clonotype was seen many times. The genes are TRBV25-1 and TRBJ2-5, with D unclear. The CDR3 is made up of 12 amino acids. V lost 4 bases, J lost 7 bases, and 10 bases lay in between. Germline V lookup: CDR1 MGHDK, CDR2 SYGVNS. CDR3 loop: CASSVGSGTQYF. Written as DNA, the CDR3 is TGTGCCAGCAGTGTAGGTTCTGGGACCCAGTACTTC.

CDR3 in DNA: TGTGCCAGCAGCCTTTTCTCCAACCAAGAGACCCAGTACTTC. Protein: CASSLFSNQETQYF. The genes are TRBV6-2 or TRBV6-3 and TRBJ2-5; no clear D. The germline V and J ends were trimmed by 6 bases and 0 bases, with 11 bases remaining between them. The CDR3 runs to 14 residues. CDR1 is MNHEY, CDR2 SVGEGT, per germline.

Concerning this clonotype itself: This may be a read error, as it is one base from a much larger clone. The chain uses TRBV29-1 and TRBJ1-3; no reliable D call. The CDR3 totals 12 residues. Germline loops: CDR1 SQVTM, CDR2 ANQGSEA. V lost 6 bases, J lost 6 bases, and 12 bases lay in between. DNA for the CDR3: TGCAGCGTAAAGACCGAGATAAACACCATATATTTT. Translation gives CSVKTEINTIYF.

The sample holds many counts of this clonotype. This chain connects TRBV4-2 to TRBJ2-7; TRBD2 matches at 14 bases. The junction had 10 bases not matched to a gene; V was cut back by 4 bases and J by 5 bases. Per germline, CDR1 LGHNA and CDR2 YNFKEQ. The CDR3 spans 17 residues. In DNA, the CDR3 is TGTGCCAGCAGCCCAGTCATGGGGACTAGCGGGAGCCACGAGCAGTACTTC. Amino acids: CASSPVMGTSGSHEQYF.

Only a few counts were recorded for this clonotype. The chain couples TRBV5-1 to TRBJ2-2, with 8 nucleotides matching TRBD2. J lost 0 bases, V lost 6 bases, and 10 bases had no gene match. The length of the CDR3 is 17 residues. Germline loops: CDR1 SGHRS, CDR2 YFSETQ. The DNA for the CDR3 is TGCGCCAGCAAACTAGCGGACCCAAACCCGAACACCGGGGAGCTGTTTTTT. It yields the protein CASKLADPNPNTGELFF.

There are many counts of this clonotype. The chain uses TRBV5-1 and TRBJ2-3, with D possibly TRBD1 on 6 matching bases. Per germline, CDR1 SGHRS and CDR2 YFSETQ. The CDR3 extends over 15 amino acids. The V end lost 5 bases, the J end lost 2 bases, and 15 bases lay between the germline ends. The CDR3 spells CASRLTGQTTDTQYF. The CDR3 coding sequence is TGCGCCAGCAGGCTCACCGGACAGACCACAGATACGCAGTATTTT.

This clonotype was counted between two and nine times. V and J are TRBV7-2 and TRBJ2-3; 11 bases line up with TRBD1. Germline CDR1 reads SGHTA; CDR2 reads FQGNSA. V trimming: 6 bases; J trimming: 3 bases; junction bases outside the gene matches: 5. The CDR3 runs to 15 residues. The chain's CDR3 is CASRYRDRGTDTQYF. The CDR3 DNA reads as TGTGCCAGCAGGTACCGGGACAGGGGGACAGATACGCAGTATTTT.

The V and J genes are TRBV12-3 or TRBV12-4 and TRBJ2-1; TRBD2 agrees at 10 bases. Unmatched junction bases numbered 14, after V lost 8 bases and J lost 4 bases. The CDR3 has 17 amino acids. DNA of the CDR3: TGTGCCAGCGGTTCCCAAGGACTAGCGGCGACTTACAATGAGCAGTTCTTC. Its protein product is CASGSQGLAATYNEQFF.

The rearrangement joins TRBV7-9 to TRBJ2-1; D might be TRBD2 (6 bases). CDR3 size: 16 residues. V shed 5 bases and J shed 1 base, with 15 bases lying between them. CDR1 and CDR2 from the germline V gene are SEHNR and FQNEAQ (reference sequence). CDR3 sequence: CASSPKQGTSYNEQFF. Written as DNA, the CDR3 is TGTGCCAGCAGCCCCAAACAAGGGACTTCCTACAATGAGCAGTTCTTC.